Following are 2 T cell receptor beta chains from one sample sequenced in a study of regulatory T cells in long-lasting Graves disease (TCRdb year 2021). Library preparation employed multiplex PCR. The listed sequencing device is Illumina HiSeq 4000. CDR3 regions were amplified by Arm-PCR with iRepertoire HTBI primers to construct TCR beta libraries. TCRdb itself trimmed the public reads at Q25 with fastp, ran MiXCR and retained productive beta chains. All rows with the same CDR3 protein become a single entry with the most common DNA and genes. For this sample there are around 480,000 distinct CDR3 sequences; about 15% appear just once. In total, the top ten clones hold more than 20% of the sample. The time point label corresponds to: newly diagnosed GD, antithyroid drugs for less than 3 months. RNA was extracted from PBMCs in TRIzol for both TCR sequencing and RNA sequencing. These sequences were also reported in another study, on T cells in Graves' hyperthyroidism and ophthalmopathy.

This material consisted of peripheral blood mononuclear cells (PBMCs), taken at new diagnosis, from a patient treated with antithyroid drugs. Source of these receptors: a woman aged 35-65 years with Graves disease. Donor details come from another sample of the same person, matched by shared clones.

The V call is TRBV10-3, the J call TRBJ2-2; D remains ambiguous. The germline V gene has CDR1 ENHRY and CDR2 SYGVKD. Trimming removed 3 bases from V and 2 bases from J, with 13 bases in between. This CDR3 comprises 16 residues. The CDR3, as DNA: TGTGCCATCAGTGAACAGACATTCCGAAACACCGGGGAGCTGTTTTTT. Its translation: CAISEQTFRNTGELFF.

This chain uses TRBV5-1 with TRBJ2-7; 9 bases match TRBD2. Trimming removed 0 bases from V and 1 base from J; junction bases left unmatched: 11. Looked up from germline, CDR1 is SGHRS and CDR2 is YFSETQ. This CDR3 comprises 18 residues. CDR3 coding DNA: TGCGCCAGCAGCTTGGCCGTGGGAAGCGGGGGGTTTTCCTACGAGCAGTACTTC. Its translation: CASSLAVGSGGFSYEQYF.